One and the same sample provided the 23 T cell receptor beta chains below, sequenced in a study of OX40 agonist ivuxolimab in advanced cancers. Sequencing was performed with immunoSEQ multiplex PCR; in TCRdb, only in-frame clones are kept and a portion is missing. The data hold about 12,000 clones, with approximately 86% observed a single time. Sample: CD4+ or CD8+ T cells sorted from blood, taken in a trial of the OX40 agonist ivuxolimab. These receptor sequences come from an adult with an advanced solid tumor such as melanoma, head and neck, liver or kidney cancer.

The chain has TRBV29-1 and TRBJ1-4; D is unclear. CDR3 length: 14 amino acids. V was clipped by 0 bases and J by 0 bases, with 5 bases between them. CDR1 SQVTM and CDR2 ANQGSEA come from the germline V gene. CDR3 loop: CSVEESATNEKLFF. Here the CDR3 DNA reads TGCAGCGTTGAAGAATCTGCAACTAATGAAAAACTGTTTTTT.

This clone has more than one count but fewer than ten. This chain connects TRBV19 to TRBJ2-7; D unresolved. Germline CDR1 is LNHDA and CDR2 is SQIVND (reference sequence). CDR3 length equals 13 residues. Trimming shortened V by 3 bases and J by 3 bases, and 9 bases separated the two germline ends. The CDR3: CASSMWSDYEQYF. The CDR3, as DNA: TGTGCCAGTAGTATGTGGTCAGACTACGAGCAGTACTTC.

This clone was seen only once. CDR3 bases: TGTGCCAGCAGTTTGATAGGGGTTGTGGAGCCAGGGACCCAGTACTTC. Protein product: CASSLIGVVEPGTQYF. The V and J genes are TRBV27 and TRBJ2-5; TRBD1 might be the D (5 bases). V lost 3 bases, J lost 7 bases, and 21 bases lay in between. CDR1 MNHEY and CDR2 SMNVEV come from the germline V gene (reference sequence). The CDR3 is 16 amino acids.

The gene calls are TRBV4-2 and TRBJ2-1; TRBD1 or TRBD2 may be the D gene (5 bases each). Trimming removed 1 base from V and 8 bases from J, with 18 bases in between. Germline V lookup: CDR1 LGHNA, CDR2 YNFKEQ. The CDR3 has 16 amino acids. The CDR3 sequence: CASSQAETDFSDEQFF. The CDR3 DNA is TGTGCCAGCAGCCAAGCGGAGACAGATTTTAGCGATGAGCAGTTCTTC.

The chain has TRBV4-1 and TRBJ2-7; tentatively, D is TRBD1 or TRBD2 (5 bases each). This CDR3 has 11 amino acids. Germline loops: CDR1 MGHRA, CDR2 YSYEKL. The germline V and J ends were trimmed by 4 bases and 6 bases, with 7 bases remaining between them. The CDR3 loop is CASSPGSEQYF. Here the CDR3 DNA reads TGCGCCAGCAGCCCAGGGAGCGAGCAGTACTTC.

This chain links TRBV27 with TRBJ1-1; D is unresolved. CDR1 and CDR2 (germline): MNHEY, SMNVEV (reference sequence). Trimming stripped 5 bases from V and 4 bases from J, with 14 bases between. There are 14 residues in the CDR3. The CDR3 protein is CASSPSDSVTEAFF. CDR3 sequence (DNA): TGTGCCAGCAGTCCGAGTGATTCTGTCACTGAAGCTTTCTTT.

The chain employs TRBV27 and TRBJ2-1; D is tentatively TRBD1 or TRBD2 (5 bases each). V was cut by 4 bases and J by 2 bases, with 9 bases left in between. The CDR3 runs to 14 residues. The germline gives CDR1 MNHEY, CDR2 SMNVEV (reference sequence). The CDR3 protein is CASSSPGPYNEQFF. The CDR3 DNA reads as TGTGCCAGCAGTTCCCCGGGGCCCTACAATGAGCAGTTCTTC.

This chain connects TRBV19 to TRBJ2-5; maybe TRBD2 (6 bases). V gave up 3 bases and J gave up 5 bases, with 13 bases separating them. The CDR3 contains 14 residues. Per the germline V gene, CDR1 is LNHDA and CDR2 is SQIVND (reference sequence). CDR3 in DNA: TGTGCCAGTAGTATGGGGAGGATCGGGGAGACCCAGTACTTC. Its protein is CASSMGRIGETQYF.

This clone is judged medium-sized. This chain links TRBV30 with TRBJ1-2; D uncertain. Trimming shortened V by 3 bases and J by 2 bases, and 13 bases separated the two germline ends. CDR1 and CDR2 (germline): GTSNPN, SVGIG (reference sequence). This CDR3 spans 14 amino acids. The CDR3 region has the DNA TGTGCCTGGAGCGACCTTCGACGGAACTATGGCTACACCTTC. Its protein product is CAWSDLRRNYGYTF.

This clone has just one count. CDR3 DNA sequence: TGTGCCAGCAGCGTAGGGGCTGGGGCGGTGTACGAGCAGTACTTC. Protein: CASSVGAGAVYEQYF. The chain recombines TRBV9 with TRBJ2-7; a weak D match, TRBD1 (5 bases). The CDR3 runs to 15 residues. Germline V CDR1 and CDR2: SGDLS, YYNGEE. With 0 bases removed from V and 4 bases from J, the gap between germline ends came to 14 bases.

V is TRBV7-6 and J is TRBJ2-2, with unresolved D. Germline CDR1 SGHVS, CDR2 FNYEAQ. The CDR3 is 13 residues long. V lost 1 base and J lost 5, with 5 bases in between. The CDR3 nucleotides read TGTGCCAGCAGCTTAGAATTAACCGGGGAGCTGTTTTTT. Protein sequence: CASSLELTGELFF.

Here the CDR3 reads CASSPLVGNAYEQYF. The CDR3 DNA follows: TGTGCCAGCTCTCCCCTCGTAGGGAATGCCTACGAGCAGTACTTC. The rearrangement links TRBV18 to TRBJ2-7; D gene uncertain. V dropped 6 bases and J dropped 2 bases, with 17 bases sitting between them. Germline CDR1 and CDR2: KGHSH and LQKENI. CDR3 length: 15 amino acids.

The V and J genes are TRBV29-1 and TRBJ1-2; 7 nucleotides match TRBD1. The V and J ends lost 0 bases and 8 bases, in that order; junction bases with no gene match: 12. The CDR3 is 15 amino acids. Germline loops: CDR1 SQVTM, CDR2 ANQGSEA. CDR3 region: CSVEEIETGSSGYTF. The DNA for the CDR3 is TGCAGCGTTGAAGAAATAGAGACAGGGTCGAGCGGCTACACCTTC.

This clone was seen just once. The chain joins TRBV4-3 to TRBJ2-7; no reliable D call. The CDR3 is made up of 13 amino acids. The ends were cut back, 0 bases at V and 7 bases at J, with 10 bases in the middle. Germline CDR1 and CDR2: LGHNA and YSLEER. CDR3 DNA: TGCGCCAGCAGCCAAGATAGGAAGGGAGAGCAGTACTTC. Translation: CASSQDRKGEQYF.

The chain links TRBV9 to TRBJ1-6, with D tentatively TRBD1 (5 bases). Trimming removed 2 bases from V and 10 bases from J, with 13 bases in between. CDR1 is SGDLS and CDR2 is YYNGEE in the germline V gene. This CDR3 is built from 14 residues. The CDR3 bases are TGTGCCAGCAGCGTCCAGGGTCACCAGTCACCCCTCCACTTT. Its protein is CASSVQGHQSPLHF.

Notes on this clone: This specimen includes other DNA sequences encoding the same CDR3. The CDR3, as DNA: TGTGCCAGCAGTTTATTAGACGAGCAGTACTTC. This sequence encodes CASSLLDEQYF. V gene TRBV28 combines with J gene TRBJ2-7; no definite D call. V shed 1 base and J shed 5 bases, with 3 bases lying between them. Germline V gives CDR1 MDHEN, CDR2 SYDVKM. This CDR3 is 11 amino acids long.

The chain is built from TRBV7-2 and TRBJ2-1, with D maybe TRBD1 (6 bases). From germline, CDR1 is SGHTA and CDR2 FQGNSA. The V and J ends lost 5 bases and 5 bases respectively, with 28 bases between them. This CDR3 is built from 19 residues. In DNA, the CDR3 is TGTGCCAGCAGCACACAGACAGGACCCGACAAGCGAGTGAACAATGAGCAGTTCTTC. It is translated as CASSTQTGPDKRVNNEQFF.

There are a few counts of this clone. V and J are TRBV4-3 and TRBJ2-3; TRBD2 matches 7 bases. CDR3 size: 15 residues. V was clipped by 0 bases and J by 2 bases; unmatched bases: 2. Germline values: CDR1 LGHNA, CDR2 YSLEER. This CDR3 reads CASSQDAGDTDTQYF. The CDR3, as DNA: TGCGCCAGCAGCCAAGATGCGGGGGACACAGATACGCAGTATTTT.

This chain links TRBV18 with TRBJ2-7; TRBD1 matches at 10 bases. The CDR3 sequence is 15 residues long. J was trimmed by 1 base and V by 3 bases; bases with no gene match: 3. Looked up from germline, CDR1 is KGHSH and CDR2 is LQKENI. The CDR3 nucleotides read TGTGCCAGCTCACCTCCGGGACAGGGGTCCTACGAGCAGTACTTC. Translating gives CASSPPGQGSYEQYF.

This chain links TRBV11-2 with TRBJ2-7; D remains unclear. Germline values: CDR1 SGHAT, CDR2 FQNNGV. There are 16 residues in the CDR3. Trimming took off 5 bases at V and 1 base at J, with 18 bases between the two ends. The CDR3 spells CASSPPLGHGSYEQYF. The CDR3 bases are TGTGCCAGCAGCCCGCCACTTGGGCATGGTTCCTACGAGCAGTACTTC.

The chain combines TRBV28 with TRBJ1-1; D is unresolved. Germline lookup yields CDR1 MDHEN and CDR2 SYDVKM. Trimming pared 3 bases from V and 2 bases from J, leaving 13 bases between. This CDR3 has 15 amino acids. The DNA for the CDR3 is TGTGCCAGCAGTTTTGGCGGGAGCCATAACACTGAAGCTTTCTTT. Its translation is CASSFGGSHNTEAFF.

The rearrangement links TRBV5-1 to TRBJ2-5, with a tentative D call TRBD2 (6 bases). The germline V and J ends were trimmed by 1 base and 5 bases, with 9 bases remaining between them. Germline CDR1 reads SGHRS; CDR2 reads YFSETQ. This CDR3 is built from 13 residues. The DNA of the CDR3 is TGCGCCAGCAGCTTGACTAGCCTGGAGACCCAGTACTTC. It specifies CASSLTSLETQYF. The entire variable domain, with the rest obtained from reference TRBV5-1 and TRBJ2-5, is as follows: KAGVTQTPRYLIKTRGQQVTLSCSPISGHRSVSWYQQTPGQGLQFLFEYFSETQRNKGNFPGRFSGRQFSNSRSEMNVSTLELGDSALYLCASSLTSLETQYFGPGTRLLVL.

The chain combines TRBV5-1 with TRBJ2-7; D assignment may be TRBD1 or TRBD2 (5 bases each). Trimming removed 1 base at V and 3 bases at J, with 14 bases between. This CDR3 is 15 amino acids long. CDR1 is SGHRS and CDR2 is YFSETQ in the germline V gene. For the CDR3, the DNA is TGCGCCAGCAGCTTGATTGACAGCGGAAACTACGAGCAGTACTTC. As protein: CASSLIDSGNYEQYF.